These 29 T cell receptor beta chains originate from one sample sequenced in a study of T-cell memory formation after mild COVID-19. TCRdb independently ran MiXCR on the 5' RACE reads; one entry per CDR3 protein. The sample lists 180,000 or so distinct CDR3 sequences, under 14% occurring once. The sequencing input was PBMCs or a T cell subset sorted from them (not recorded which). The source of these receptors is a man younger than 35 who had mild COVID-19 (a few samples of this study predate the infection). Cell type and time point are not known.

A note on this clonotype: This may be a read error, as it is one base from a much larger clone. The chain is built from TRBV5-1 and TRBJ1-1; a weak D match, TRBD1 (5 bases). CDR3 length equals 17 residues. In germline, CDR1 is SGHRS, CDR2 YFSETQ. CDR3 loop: CDSSPLPTGTSNTEAFF. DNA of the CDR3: TGCGACAGCAGCCCCCTCCCGACGGGGACGTCGAACACTGAAGCTTTCTTT.

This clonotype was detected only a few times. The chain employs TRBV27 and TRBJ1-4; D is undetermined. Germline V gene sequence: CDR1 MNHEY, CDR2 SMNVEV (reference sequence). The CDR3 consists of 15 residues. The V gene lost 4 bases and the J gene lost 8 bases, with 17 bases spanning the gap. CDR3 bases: TGTGCCAGCAGTTCCCTCGGAGAGGGAGAGGAAAAACTGTTTTTT. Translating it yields CASSSLGEGEEKLFF. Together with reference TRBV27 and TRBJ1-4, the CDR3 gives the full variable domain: EAQVTQNPRYLITVTGKKLTVTCSQNMNHEYMSWYRQDPGLGLRQIYYSMNVEVTDKGDVPEGYKVSRKEKRNFPLILESPSPNQTSLYFCASSSLGEGEEKLFFGSGTQLSVL.

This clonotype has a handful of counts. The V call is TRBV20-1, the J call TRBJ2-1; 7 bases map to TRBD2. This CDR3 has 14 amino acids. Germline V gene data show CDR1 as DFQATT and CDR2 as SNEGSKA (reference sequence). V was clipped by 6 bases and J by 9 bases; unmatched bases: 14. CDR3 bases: TGCAGTGCCCCTGAGAACGAGCGGGGTTTTGAGCAGTTCTTC. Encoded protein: CSAPENERGFEQFF.

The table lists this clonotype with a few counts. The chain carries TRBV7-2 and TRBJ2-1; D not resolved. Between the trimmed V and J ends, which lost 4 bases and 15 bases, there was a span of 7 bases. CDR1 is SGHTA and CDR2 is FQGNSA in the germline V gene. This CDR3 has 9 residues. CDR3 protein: CASSSDPFF. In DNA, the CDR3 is TGTGCCAGCAGCTCAGACCCGTTCTTC.

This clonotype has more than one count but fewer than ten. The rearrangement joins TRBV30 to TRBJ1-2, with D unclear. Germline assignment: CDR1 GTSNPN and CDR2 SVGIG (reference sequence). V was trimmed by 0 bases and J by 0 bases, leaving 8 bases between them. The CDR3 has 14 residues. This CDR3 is CAWSVPNSNYGYTF. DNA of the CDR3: TGTGCCTGGAGTGTACCCAATTCTAACTATGGCTACACCTTC. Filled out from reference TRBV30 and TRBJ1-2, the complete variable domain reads SQTIHQWPATLVQPVGSPLSLECTVEGTSNPNLYWYRQAAGRGLQLLFYSVGIGQISSEVPQNLSASRPQDRQFILSSKKLLLSDSGFYLCAWSVPNSNYGYTFGSGTRLTVV.

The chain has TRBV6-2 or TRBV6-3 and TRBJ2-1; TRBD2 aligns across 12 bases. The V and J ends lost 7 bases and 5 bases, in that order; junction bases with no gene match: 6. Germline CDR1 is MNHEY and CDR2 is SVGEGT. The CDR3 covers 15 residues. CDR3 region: CASTPGLAGHNEQFF. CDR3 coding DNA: TGTGCCAGCACTCCGGGACTAGCGGGTCACAATGAGCAGTTCTTC.

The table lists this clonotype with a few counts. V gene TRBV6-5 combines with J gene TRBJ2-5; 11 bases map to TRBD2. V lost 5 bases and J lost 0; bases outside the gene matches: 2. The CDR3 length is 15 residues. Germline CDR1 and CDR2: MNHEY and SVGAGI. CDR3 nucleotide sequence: TGTGCCAGCAGTCCACTAGCGGGGGACCAAGAGACCCAGTACTTC. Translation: CASSPLAGDQETQYF.

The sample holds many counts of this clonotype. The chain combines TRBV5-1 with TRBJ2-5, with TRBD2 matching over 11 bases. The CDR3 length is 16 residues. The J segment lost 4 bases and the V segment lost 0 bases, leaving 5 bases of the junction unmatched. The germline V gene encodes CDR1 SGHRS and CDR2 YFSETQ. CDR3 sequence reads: CASSLARLAGGETQYF. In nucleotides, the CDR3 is TGCGCCAGCAGCTTGGCCCGTCTAGCGGGGGGAGAGACCCAGTACTTC.

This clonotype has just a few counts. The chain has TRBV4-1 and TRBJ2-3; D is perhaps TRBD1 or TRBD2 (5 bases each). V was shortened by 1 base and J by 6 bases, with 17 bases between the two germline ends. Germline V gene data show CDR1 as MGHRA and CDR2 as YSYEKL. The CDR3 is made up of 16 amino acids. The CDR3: CASSQVLASHRDTQYF. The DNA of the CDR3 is TGCGCCAGCAGCCAAGTCCTAGCTAGTCACAGGGATACGCAGTATTTT.

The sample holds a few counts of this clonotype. The DNA of the CDR3 is TGCAGTGTCTCAGGGAACTACGAGCAGTACTTC. Protein: CSVSGNYEQYF. The rearrangement joins TRBV20-1 to TRBJ2-7; weak D call: TRBD1 (5 bases). The germline V gene encodes CDR1 DFQATT and CDR2 SNEGSKA (reference sequence). This CDR3 spans 11 amino acids. Between the trimmed V and J ends, which lost 7 bases and 3 bases, there was a span of 10 bases.

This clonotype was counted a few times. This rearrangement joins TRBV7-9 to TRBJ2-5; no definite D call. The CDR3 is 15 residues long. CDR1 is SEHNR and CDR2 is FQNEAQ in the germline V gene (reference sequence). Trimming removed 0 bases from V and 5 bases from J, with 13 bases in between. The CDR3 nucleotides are TGTGCCAGCAGCTTAGCCGGACGGGTGGCGGAGACCCAGTACTTC. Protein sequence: CASSLAGRVAETQYF.

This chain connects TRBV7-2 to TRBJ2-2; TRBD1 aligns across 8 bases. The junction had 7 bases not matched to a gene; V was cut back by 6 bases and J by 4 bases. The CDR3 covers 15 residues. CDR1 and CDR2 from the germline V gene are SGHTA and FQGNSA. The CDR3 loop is CASRIDRGATGELFF. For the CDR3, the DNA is TGTGCCAGCAGGATTGACAGGGGAGCCACCGGGGAGCTGTTTTTT.

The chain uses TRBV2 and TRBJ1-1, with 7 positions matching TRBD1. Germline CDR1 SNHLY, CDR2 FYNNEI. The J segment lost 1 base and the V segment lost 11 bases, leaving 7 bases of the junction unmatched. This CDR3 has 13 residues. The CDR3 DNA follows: TGTGCCCTATCTAAGGGGGCGAACACTGAAGCTTTCTTT. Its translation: CALSKGANTEAFF. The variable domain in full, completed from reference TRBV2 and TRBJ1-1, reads EPEVTQTPSHQVTQMGQEVILRCVPISNHLYFYWYRQILGQKVEFLVSFYNNEISEKSEIFDDQFSVERPDGSNFTLKIRSTKLEDSAMYFCALSKGANTEAFFGQGTRLTVV.

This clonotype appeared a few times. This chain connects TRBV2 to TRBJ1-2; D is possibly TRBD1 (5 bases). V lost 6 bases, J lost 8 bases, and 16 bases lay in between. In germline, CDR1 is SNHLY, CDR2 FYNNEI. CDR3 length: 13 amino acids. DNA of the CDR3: TGTGCCAGCAGCCCAAGGGGTGATTCCGGCTACACCTTC. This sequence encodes CASSPRGDSGYTF.

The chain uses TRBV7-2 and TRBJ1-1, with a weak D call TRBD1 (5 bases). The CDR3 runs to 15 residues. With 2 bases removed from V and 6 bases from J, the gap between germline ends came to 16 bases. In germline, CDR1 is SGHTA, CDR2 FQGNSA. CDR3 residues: CASSLTGTEASEAFF. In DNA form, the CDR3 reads TGTGCCAGCAGCTTAACCGGGACGGAGGCCTCTGAAGCTTTCTTT.

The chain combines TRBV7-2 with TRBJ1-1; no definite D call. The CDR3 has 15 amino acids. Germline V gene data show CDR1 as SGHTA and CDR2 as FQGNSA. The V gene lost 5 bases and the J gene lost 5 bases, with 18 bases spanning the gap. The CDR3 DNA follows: TGTGCCAGCAGCGTAGATCCGGGAATGAGGACTGAAGCTTTCTTT. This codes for CASSVDPGMRTEAFF.

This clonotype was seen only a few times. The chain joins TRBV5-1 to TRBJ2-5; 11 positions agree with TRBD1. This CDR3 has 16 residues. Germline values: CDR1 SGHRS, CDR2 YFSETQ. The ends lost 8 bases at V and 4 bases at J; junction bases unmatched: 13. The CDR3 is CASRIRTGGATETQYF. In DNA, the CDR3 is TGCGCCAGTAGGATTCGGACAGGGGGCGCAACAGAGACCCAGTACTTC.

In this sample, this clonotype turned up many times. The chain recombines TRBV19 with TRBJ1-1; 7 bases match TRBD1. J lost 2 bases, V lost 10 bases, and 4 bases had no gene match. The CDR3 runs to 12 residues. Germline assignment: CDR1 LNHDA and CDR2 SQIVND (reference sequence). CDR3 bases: TGTGCCACCGGGACAGTTAACACTGAAGCTTTCTTT. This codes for CATGTVNTEAFF.

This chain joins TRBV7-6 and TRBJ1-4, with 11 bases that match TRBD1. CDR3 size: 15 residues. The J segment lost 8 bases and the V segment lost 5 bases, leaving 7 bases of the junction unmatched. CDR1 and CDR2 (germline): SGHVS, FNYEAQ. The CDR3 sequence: CASSKGQGAQEKLFF. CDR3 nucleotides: TGTGCCAGCAGCAAAGGACAGGGGGCTCAGGAAAAACTGTTTTTT.

CDR3 coding DNA: TGTGCCAGCAGCTACCTTTTAGGGGGGGCTTACAATGAGCAGTTCTTC. Protein sequence: CASSYLLGGAYNEQFF. This rearrangement joins TRBV5-5 to TRBJ2-1; tentatively, D is TRBD2 (7 bases). The V end was cut by 3 bases, the J end by 4 bases, with 17 bases between. The CDR3 covers 16 residues. Germline CDR1 is SGHKS and CDR2 is YYEKEE (reference sequence).

Here the CDR3 reads CASSLKGVGNQPQHF. In DNA form, the CDR3 reads TGTGCCAGCAGCTTAAAGGGGGTGGGCAATCAGCCCCAGCATTTT. J is TRBJ1-5 and V is TRBV7-3; maybe TRBD1 (6 bases). Deletions cut 1 base from V and 2 bases from J, with 9 bases between. The CDR3 contains 15 residues. Germline loops: CDR1 SGHTA, CDR2 FQGTGA.

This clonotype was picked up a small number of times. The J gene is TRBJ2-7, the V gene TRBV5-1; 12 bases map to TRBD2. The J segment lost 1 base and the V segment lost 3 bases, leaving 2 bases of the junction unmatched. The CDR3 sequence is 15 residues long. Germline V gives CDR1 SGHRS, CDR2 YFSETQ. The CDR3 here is CASSSGTSGSYEQYV. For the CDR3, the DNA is TGCGCCAGCAGCTCCGGGACTAGCGGGTCCTACGAGCAGTACGTC.

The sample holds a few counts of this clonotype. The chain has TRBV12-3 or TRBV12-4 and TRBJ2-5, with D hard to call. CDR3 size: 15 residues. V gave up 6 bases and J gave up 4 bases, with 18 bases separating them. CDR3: CASSLSRTVGETQYF. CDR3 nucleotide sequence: TGTGCCAGCAGCCTGAGCCGCACAGTGGGAGAGACCCAGTACTTC.

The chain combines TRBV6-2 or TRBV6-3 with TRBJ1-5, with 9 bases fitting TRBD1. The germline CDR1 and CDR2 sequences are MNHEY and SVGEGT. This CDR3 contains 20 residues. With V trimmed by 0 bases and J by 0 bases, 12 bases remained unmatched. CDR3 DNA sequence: TGTGCCAGCAGTTACTCGATTTACTCGACAGGGGGGAATAGCAATCAGCCCCAGCATTTT. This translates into CASSYSIYSTGGNSNQPQHF.

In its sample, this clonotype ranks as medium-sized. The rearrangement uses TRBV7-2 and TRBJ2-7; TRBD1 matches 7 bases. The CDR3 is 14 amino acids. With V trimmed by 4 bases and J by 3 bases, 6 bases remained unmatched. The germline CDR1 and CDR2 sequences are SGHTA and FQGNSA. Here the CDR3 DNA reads TGTGCCAGCAGCTCCGGGACAGATTACTACGAGCAGTACTTC. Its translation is CASSSGTDYYEQYF.

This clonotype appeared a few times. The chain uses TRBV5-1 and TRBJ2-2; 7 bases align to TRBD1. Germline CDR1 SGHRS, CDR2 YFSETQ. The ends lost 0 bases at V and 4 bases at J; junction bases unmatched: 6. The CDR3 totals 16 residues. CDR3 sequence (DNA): TGCGCCAGCAGCTTGGGGGACAGCACAATCACCGGGGAGCTGTTTTTT. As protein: CASSLGDSTITGELFF.

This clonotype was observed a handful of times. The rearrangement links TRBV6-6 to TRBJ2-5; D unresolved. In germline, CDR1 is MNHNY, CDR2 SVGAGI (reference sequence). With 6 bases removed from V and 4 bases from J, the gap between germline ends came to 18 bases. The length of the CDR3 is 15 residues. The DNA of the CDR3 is TGTGCCAGCAGGTCACATACTTCTAGGGTAGAGACCCAGTACTTC. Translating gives CASRSHTSRVETQYF.

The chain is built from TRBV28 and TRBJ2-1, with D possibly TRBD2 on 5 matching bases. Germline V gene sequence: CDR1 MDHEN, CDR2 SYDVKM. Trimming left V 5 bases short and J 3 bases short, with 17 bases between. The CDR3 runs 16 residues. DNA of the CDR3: TGTGCCAGCAGTCCCACCGGGGTCCTTGTCTACAATGAGCAGTTCTTC. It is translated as CASSPTGVLVYNEQFF.

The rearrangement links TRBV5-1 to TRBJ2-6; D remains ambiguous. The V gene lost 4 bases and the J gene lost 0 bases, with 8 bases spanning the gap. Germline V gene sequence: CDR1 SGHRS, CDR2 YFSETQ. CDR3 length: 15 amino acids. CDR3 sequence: CASSALFSGANVLTF. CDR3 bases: TGCGCCAGCAGCGCACTCTTCTCTGGGGCCAACGTCCTGACTTTC.